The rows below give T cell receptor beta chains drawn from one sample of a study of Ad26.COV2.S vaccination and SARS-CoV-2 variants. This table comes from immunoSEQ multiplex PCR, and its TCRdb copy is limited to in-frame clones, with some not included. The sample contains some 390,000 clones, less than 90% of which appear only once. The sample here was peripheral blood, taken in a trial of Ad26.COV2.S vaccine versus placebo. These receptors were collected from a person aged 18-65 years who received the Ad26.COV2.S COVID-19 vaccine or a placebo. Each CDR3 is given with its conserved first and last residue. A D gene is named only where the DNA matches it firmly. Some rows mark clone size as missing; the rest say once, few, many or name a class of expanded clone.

CATSEQRTATNEKLFF TGTGCCACCAGCGAACAACGGACGGCAACTAATGAAAAACTGTTTTTT TRBJ1-4 16 TRBV15 . .
CASSQEGLLSSGNTIYF TGTGCCAGCAGCCAAGAAGGCCTTCTCAGCTCTGGAAACACCATATATTTT TRBJ1-3 17 TRBV3-1/TRBV3-2 . .
CAWNSRTYGYTF TGTGCCTGGAATTCCCGAACCTATGGCTACACCTTC TRBJ1-2 12 TRBV30 . .
CAWRRRDSPNTEAFF TGTGCCTGGAGACGTCGTGACAGCCCGAACACTGAAGCTTTCTTT TRBJ1-1 15 TRBV30 . .
CASSIGLAGLETQYF TGTGCCAGCAGCATCGGACTAGCGGGGTTGGAGACCCAGTACTTC TRBJ2-5 15 TRBV7-6 TRBD2 .
CASSPGLAGDSYEQYF TGTGCCAGCAGCCCGGGACTAGCGGGGGACTCCTACGAGCAGTACTTC TRBJ2-7 16 TRBV7-9 TRBD2 .
CASSLVEGSGANVLTF TGCGCCAGCAGCTTGGTAGAGGGCTCTGGGGCCAACGTCCTGACTTTC TRBJ2-6 16 TRBV5-1 . .
CASSLASASSTDTQYF TGCGCCAGCAGCTTGGCCTCGGCTTCTAGCACAGATACGCAGTATTTT TRBJ2-3 16 TRBV5-1 . .
CASKVGDPTGELFF TGTGCCAGCAAGGTTGGGGATCCCACCGGGGAGCTGTTTTTT TRBJ2-2 14 TRBV11-2 . .
CASGEFVGFGEQFF TGTGCCAGCGGGGAGTTCGTTGGATTCGGTGAGCAGTTCTTC TRBJ2-1 14 TRBV11-2 . once
CASSVLFGGGPTDTQYF TGTGCCAGCAGCGTATTATTTGGCGGGGGACCCACAGATACGCAGTATTTT TRBJ2-3 17 TRBV9 TRBD2 .
CASSQRDILGEQFF TGCGCCAGCAGCCAAAGAGATATACTGGGTGAGCAGTTCTTC TRBJ2-1 14 TRBV4-3 . .
CASSLVGTTNEKLFF TGTGCCAGCAGCTTAGTGGGGACAACTAATGAAAAACTGTTTTTT TRBJ1-4 15 TRBV7-9 . .
CAWSVRGGRGYTF TGTGCCTGGAGTGTTCGGGGAGGCCGAGGCTACACCTTC TRBJ1-2 13 TRBV30 . once
CASTPNGELFF TGTGCCAGCACCCCTAACGGGGAGCTGTTTTTT TRBJ2-2 11 TRBV7-9 . .
CAISGGNTEAFF TGTGCCATCAGCGGAGGGAACACTGAAGCTTTCTTT TRBJ1-1 12 TRBV10-3 . few
CASSPRTGGEGGYTF TGTGCCAGCAGCCCACGGACAGGGGGCGAGGGTGGCTACACCTTC TRBJ1-2 15 TRBV27 TRBD1 .
CAISGTGLAGATNTGELFF TGTGCCATCAGTGGGACGGGACTAGCGGGGGCCACGAACACCGGGGAGCTGTTTTTT TRBJ2-2 19 TRBV10-3 TRBD2 .
CASSQDPLDSPLHF TGCGCCAGCAGTCAAGACCCTCTGGATTCACCCCTCCACTTT TRBJ1-6 14 TRBV5-1 . .
CASSLRWSGELFF TGTGCCAGCAGCTTAAGGTGGTCCGGGGAGCTGTTTTTT TRBJ2-2 13 TRBV7-8 . .
CASSEIPGLAGGAYQETQYF TGTGCCAGCAGTGAAATCCCCGGACTAGCGGGGGGCGCGTACCAAGAGACCCAGTACTTC TRBJ2-5 20 TRBV2 TRBD2 .
CASSQTDPGTGELFF TGTGCCAGCTCACAAACGGATCCGGGCACCGGGGAGCTGTTTTTT TRBJ2-2 15 TRBV18 . .
CASSQPGQGVNQPQHF TGCGCCAGCAGCCAACCGGGACAGGGAGTCAATCAGCCCCAGCATTTT TRBJ1-5 16 TRBV4-1 TRBD1 .
CASSSGHLYSPLHF TGTGCCAGCAGCTCGGGACACCTTTATTCACCCCTCCACTTT TRBJ1-6 14 TRBV9 . .
CASSYSMGAADTQYF TGTGCCAGCAGTTACTCGATGGGGGCCGCAGATACGCAGTATTTT TRBJ2-3 15 TRBV6-2/TRBV6-3 . once
CASSYMEGNSPLHF TGTGCCAGCAGTTATATGGAGGGGAATTCACCCCTCCACTTT TRBJ1-6 14 TRBV6-6 . .
CASSPAGGSGETQYF TGTGCCAGCAGCCCAGCGGGGGGCTCAGGGGAGACCCAGTACTTC TRBJ2-5 15 TRBV3-1/TRBV3-2 TRBD2 .
CASSQPGTPNYYNEQFF TGTGCCAGCAGCCAACCCGGGACACCTAACTATTACAATGAGCAGTTCTTC TRBJ2-1 17 TRBV3-1/TRBV3-2 . .
CASSAPGFESNQPQHF TGTGCCAGCTCCGCCCCGGGTTTCGAGAGCAATCAGCCCCAGCATTTT TRBJ1-5 16 TRBV18 . once
CASKIGDQETQYF TGTGCCAGCAAAATAGGGGACCAAGAGACCCAGTACTTC TRBJ2-5 13 TRBV12-3/TRBV12-4 . .